This TCR beta chain was recorded in a study of T cells in localized non-small cell lung cancer. Study results and limitations: Adjacent lung tissue had a median about 50 of the top 100 clones found in the tumor. Longer overall survival was seen with higher T cell density measured in blood. The study found T cell clonality highest in uninvolved adjacent lung, above tumor.

The protocol was immunoSEQ multiplex PCR, while the TCRdb copy is restricted to in-frame clones and leaves out a portion. The table records approximately 67,000 clones, roughly 86% of them present only once. Looked up from germline, CDR1 is MRHNA and CDR2 is SNTAGT. This CDR3 is built from 13 residues. The germline V and J ends were trimmed by 3 bases and 2 bases, with 7 bases remaining between them. Points on this clone: Its target is not known.

The rearrangement links TRBV6-4 to TRBJ1-1; the D is unclear. The sequencing here drew on peripheral blood, taken before any cancer treatment. The clonotype was recovered from a female donor at least 60 years old with stage I lung adenocarcinoma. CDR3 in amino acids: CASSESGNTEAFF. DNA of the CDR3: TGTGCCAGCAGTGAATCCGGAAACACTGAAGCTTTCTTT.